This paragraph reports one TCR beta chain. The CDR3 covers 14 residues. Losses at the gene ends were 5 bases for V and 1 base for J; bases not matched to a gene: 0. The germline V gene has CDR1 SGHTA and CDR2 FQGNSA. The sample belongs to a study of blood T cell repertoires in COVID-19. Study in general: COVID-19 samples collected from the United States, Italy and Spain covered acute and convalescent phases. From T cells, B-cell-depleted T cells, or PBMCs came the material, which was cDNA or gDNA.

In the authors' workflow: Reference gene primer amplification in the assay estimated nucleated cell counts. Sequenced by immunoSEQ multiplex PCR; TCRdb stores in-frame clones only, minus some. The V and J calls and clone size were taken over from that table, and D and trimming were inferred from the DNA. The sample has 110,000 or so clones; roughly nine tenths are singletons. The clonotype originates from a man between 65 and 80 years old with active or convalescent COVID-19. The chain joins TRBV7-2 to TRBJ2-4; the match to TRBD1 covers 9 bases. Sequenced input: peripheral blood. The CDR3: CASSGTGAKNIQYF. The DNA of the CDR3 is TGTGCCAGCAGCGGGACAGGGGCCAAAAACATTCAGTACTTC.